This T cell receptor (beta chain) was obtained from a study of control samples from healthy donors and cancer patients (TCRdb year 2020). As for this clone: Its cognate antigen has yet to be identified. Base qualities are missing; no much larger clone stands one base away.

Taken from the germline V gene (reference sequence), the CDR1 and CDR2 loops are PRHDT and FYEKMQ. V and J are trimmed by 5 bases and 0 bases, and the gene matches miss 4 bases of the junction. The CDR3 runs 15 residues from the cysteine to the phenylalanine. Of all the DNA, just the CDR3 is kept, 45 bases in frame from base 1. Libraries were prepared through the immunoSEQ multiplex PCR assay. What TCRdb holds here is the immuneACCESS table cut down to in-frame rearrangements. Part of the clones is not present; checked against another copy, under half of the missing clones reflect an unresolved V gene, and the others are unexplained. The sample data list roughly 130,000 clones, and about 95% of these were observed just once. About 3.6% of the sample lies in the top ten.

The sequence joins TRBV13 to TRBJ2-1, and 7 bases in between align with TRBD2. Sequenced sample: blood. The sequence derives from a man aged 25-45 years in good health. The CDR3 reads CASSPGGSSYNEQFF. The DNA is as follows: TGTGCCAGCAGCCCCGGGGGGAGCTCCTACAATGAGCAGTTCTTC.